The 3 T cell receptor beta chains given below trace back to one sample, sequenced in a study of cytomegalovirus exposure and HLA in healthy donors. It was with 60 Vbeta and 13 Jbeta primers that the PCR ran. Produced via immunoSEQ multiplex PCR; TCRdb's table is partial and in-frame only. The sample lists roughly 160,000 clones; 75% were seen once. Sequenced material: PBMCs. The receptors were sampled from a woman aged 40-49 years in good health and CMV-seropositive.

The chain recombines TRBV6-1 with TRBJ2-5; 9 bases map to TRBD2. This CDR3 comprises 19 residues. V shed 3 bases and J 5 bases; nucleotides not matched to a gene: 19. CDR1 and CDR2 (germline): MNHNS, SASEGT. The CDR3 reads CASSERREGLVVIGETQYF. The CDR3, as DNA: TGTGCCAGCAGTGAGCGGCGGGAGGGCCTCGTGGTAATTGGGGAGACCCAGTACTTC.

This chain joins TRBV5-1 and TRBJ1-3; D is possibly TRBD1 (5 bases). V dropped 0 bases and J dropped 6 bases, with 10 bases sitting between them. The CDR3 length is 14 residues. Germline V CDR1 and CDR2: SGHRS, YFSETQ. For the CDR3, the DNA is TGCGCCAGCAGCTTGGGACAGCGCGAAAACACCATATATTTT. Amino acids: CASSLGQRENTIYF.

The J gene is TRBJ2-1, the V gene TRBV14; 8 nucleotides match TRBD2. Trimming removed 0 bases from V and 0 bases from J; junction bases left unmatched: 13. CDR1 SGHDN and CDR2 FVKESK come from the germline V gene. This CDR3 has 20 amino acids. CDR3 nucleotide sequence: TGTGCCAGCAGCCAAGAATCCACGCTAGCGGGCTTCAGCTCCTACAATGAGCAGTTCTTC. This translates into CASSQESTLAGFSSYNEQFF.